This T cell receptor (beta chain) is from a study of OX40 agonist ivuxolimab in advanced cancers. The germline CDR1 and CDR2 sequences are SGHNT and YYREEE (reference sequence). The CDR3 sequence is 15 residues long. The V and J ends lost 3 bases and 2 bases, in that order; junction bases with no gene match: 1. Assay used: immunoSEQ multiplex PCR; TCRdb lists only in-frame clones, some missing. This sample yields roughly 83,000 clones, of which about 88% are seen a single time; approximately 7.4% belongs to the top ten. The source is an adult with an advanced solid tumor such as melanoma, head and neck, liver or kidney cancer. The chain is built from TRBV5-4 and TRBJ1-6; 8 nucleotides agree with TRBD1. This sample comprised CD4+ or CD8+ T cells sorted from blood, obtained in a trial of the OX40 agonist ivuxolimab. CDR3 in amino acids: CASSSGQAYNSPLHF. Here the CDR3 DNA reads TGTGCCAGCAGCTCGGGACAGGCCTATAATTCACCCCTCCACTTT.